This T cell receptor beta chain was sequenced for a study of T cells after yellow fever vaccination. Findings of the study overall: The appearance of a small share of clonotypes in both CD4 and CD8 compartments was observed. The booster saw the reappearance of most primary-vaccination clones (roughly 96% CD4, about 85% CD8).

TCRdb fed the 5' RACE reads into MiXCR, producing one record per CDR3 protein. Of about 200,000 distinct CDR3 sequences detected, more than 3% appear once; the ten largest clones hold less than 3.5%. There are 16 residues in the CDR3. V shed 5 bases and J 2 bases; nucleotides not matched to a gene: 10. Germline CDR1 is SGHTA and CDR2 is FQGTGA. To note about this clonotype: The antigen remains unidentified.

The chain employs TRBV7-3 and TRBJ2-5; 8 bases are shared with TRBD2. The source is a man aged 18 to 35 who received the YFV17D yellow fever vaccine. The material sequenced was CD4+ T cells sorted from PBMCs, taken 10 days after the yellow fever booster vaccination. As DNA, the CDR3 is TGTGCCAGCAGCCCCCTAGGGGCGGGGGGTCAAGAGACCCAGTACTTC. It encodes CASSPLGAGGQETQYF.